Detailed here is one T cell receptor (beta chain). RNA totalling about 0.45 to 1 ug underwent reverse transcription with random hexamers. TCRdb ran MiXCR on the immunoSEQ multiplex PCR reads and lists one entry per CDR3 protein. The sample has approximately 210,000 distinct CDR3 sequences; approximately 94% are singletons. The data belong to a study of CD8 T cells in Susac syndrome. Sequencing of TCR beta, carried out with a high-throughput approach, was applied to CD8+ and CD4+ T cells from the blood. The diagnostic criteria were recently defined, and patients with Susac syndrome met them for definite or probable disease. The ends lost 1 base at V and 12 bases at J; junction bases unmatched: 8. The germline V gene has CDR1 MGHRA and CDR2 YSYEKL. This CDR3 contains 13 residues.

The sample taken for sequencing was CD4+ T cells from PBMCs. The sequence was obtained from a human donor with Susac syndrome. The V and J genes are TRBV4-1 and TRBJ1-1; 7 positions match TRBD1. The CDR3 is CASSQVQTGITFF. The CDR3, as DNA: TGCGCCAGCAGCCAAGTCCAGACAGGGATAACTTTCTTT.